This entry concerns a single T cell receptor (beta chain). Its specificity is not known. With a J-beta primer mix and a sample-barcoded 5' primer, a second PCR ran about 6 to 11 cycles. A 12-random-nucleotide template-switch adaptor tagged each cDNA molecule. Via MiXCR, TCRdb re-called the 5' RACE reads, giving one row per CDR3 protein. Of about a million distinct CDR3 sequences listed, roughly 51% are singletons. The data were taken from a study of blood T cells in healthy people across ages. Findings of the study overall: Whereas aged donors had fewer naive CD4+ cells, long-lived donors had more of them and higher diversity. Observed TCR beta diversity per million T cells went down as age went up. This fall followed a roughly linear course with age.

Each donor gave roughly 9.8 milliliters of peripheral blood. This receptor was obtained from a woman between 55 and 75 years old in good health. Sequencing input: blood.

CDR3 sequence: CASSQDGTAVLAEAFF. CDR3 in DNA: TGCGCCAGCAGCCAAGATGGGACAGCCGTATTGGCTGAAGCTTTCTTT. The chain joins TRBV4-1 to TRBJ1-1; the match to TRBD1 covers 7 bases. V shed 0 bases, J shed 6 bases, and the junction held 10 bases outside the gene matches. There are 16 residues in the CDR3. CDR1 and CDR2 from the germline V gene are MGHRA and YSYEKL.